This is a list of T cell receptor beta chains from one sample in a study of blood T cell repertoires in COVID-19. Produced via immunoSEQ multiplex PCR; TCRdb's table is partial and in-frame only. The sample shows over 200,000 clones, over 75% of them seen only once. The sequencing input was peripheral blood. These TCRs come from a human donor in a cohort sampled during active COVID-19. Each CDR3 is given with its conserved first and last residue. The D gene is left open where the match is weak. Part of the rows lack a size; the others show once, few, many or a class for expanded clones.

abundance: NA
d_gene: NA
j_gene: TRBJ1-3
v_gene: TRBV7-2
CDR3nt: TGTGCCAGCAGCCCAGCGGGGGCAGCCTCTGGAAACACCATATATTTT
CDR3aa: CASSPAGAASGNTIYF

abundance: NA
d_gene: NA
j_gene: TRBJ1-1
v_gene: TRBV12-5
CDR3nt: TGTGCTAGTGGTTTGGTAATAGGGGGTGGATTGGACACTGAAGCTTTCTTT
CDR3aa: CASGLVIGGGLDTEAFF

abundance: NA
d_gene: TRBD1
j_gene: TRBJ1-2
v_gene: TRBV6-1
CDR3nt: TGTGCCAGCAGTGAACTGACAGGGAGGTTCACCTTC
CDR3aa: CASSELTGRFTF

abundance: NA
d_gene: NA
j_gene: TRBJ1-1
v_gene: TRBV5-1
CDR3nt: TGCGCCAGCAGCTTGGACAGGTTGAACACTGAAGCTTTCTTT
CDR3aa: CASSLDRLNTEAFF

abundance: NA
d_gene: TRBD1
j_gene: TRBJ2-1
v_gene: TRBV28
CDR3nt: TGTGCCAGCAGCAGCCCTGCCCGGGACAGGTGGGACAATGAGCAGTTCTTC
CDR3aa: CASSSPARDRWDNEQFF

abundance: NA
d_gene: NA
j_gene: TRBJ2-1
v_gene: TRBV29-1
CDR3nt: TGCAGCGTGGGACTTTCCTACAATGAGCAGTTCTTC
CDR3aa: CSVGLSYNEQFF

abundance: NA
d_gene: NA
j_gene: TRBJ2-7
v_gene: TRBV18
CDR3nt: TGTGCCAGCTCTCCCAGCTCCTACGAGCAGTACTTC
CDR3aa: CASSPSSYEQYF

abundance: NA
d_gene: NA
j_gene: TRBJ2-7
v_gene: TRBV28
CDR3nt: TGTGCCAGCAGTTTGAGCCCCTCCCAAATCTACGAGCAGTACTTC
CDR3aa: CASSLSPSQIYEQYF

abundance: NA
d_gene: TRBD2
j_gene: TRBJ2-5
v_gene: TRBV9
CDR3nt: TGTGCCAGCAGCGTGACTAGCGGGATTCATGAGACCCAGTACTTC
CDR3aa: CASSVTSGIHETQYF

abundance: NA
d_gene: NA
j_gene: TRBJ1-1
v_gene: TRBV9
CDR3nt: TGTGCCAGCAGCGTAAGCGACAGGAACACTGAAGCTTTCTTT
CDR3aa: CASSVSDRNTEAFF

abundance: NA
d_gene: NA
j_gene: TRBJ2-1
v_gene: TRBV7-8
CDR3nt: TGTGCCAGCAGCCCCCCGGGACATAACAATGAGCAGTTCTTC
CDR3aa: CASSPPGHNNEQFF

abundance: NA
d_gene: TRBD1
j_gene: TRBJ2-7
v_gene: TRBV6-5
CDR3nt: TGTGCCAGCAGCACGTCAGGGGGCTCCTACGAGCAGTACTTC
CDR3aa: CASSTSGGSYEQYF

abundance: NA
d_gene: TRBD1
j_gene: TRBJ1-2
v_gene: TRBV19
CDR3nt: TGTGCCAGTAGTATAGATCCGGACAGGGTCGGCTATGGCTACACCTTC
CDR3aa: CASSIDPDRVGYGYTF

abundance: NA
d_gene: TRBD2
j_gene: TRBJ2-5
v_gene: TRBV18
CDR3nt: TGTGCCAGCTCACCATCTAGCGGGGCCCCGGGGCAAGAGACCCAGTACTTC
CDR3aa: CASSPSSGAPGQETQYF

abundance: NA
d_gene: TRBD1
j_gene: TRBJ1-6
v_gene: TRBV6-5
CDR3nt: TGTGCCAGCAGTTACCCGGACAGGGAGTCACCCCTCCACTTT
CDR3aa: CASSYPDRESPLHF

abundance: NA
d_gene: NA
j_gene: TRBJ1-2
v_gene: TRBV30
CDR3nt: TGTGCCTGGAGTGTACCAGGGAACTATGGCTACACCTTC
CDR3aa: CAWSVPGNYGYTF

abundance: NA
d_gene: TRBD1
j_gene: TRBJ1-2
v_gene: TRBV27
CDR3nt: TGTGCCAGCAGTTTATCCCGGGACAGGGCTCGTGATGGCTACACCTTC
CDR3aa: CASSLSRDRARDGYTF

abundance: NA
d_gene: TRBD1
j_gene: TRBJ2-7
v_gene: TRBV6-6
CDR3nt: TGTGCCAGCAGTAACCGGGACAGGGGGCACGAGCAGTACTTC
CDR3aa: CASSNRDRGHEQYF

abundance: NA
d_gene: NA
j_gene: TRBJ2-5
v_gene: TRBV6-6
CDR3nt: TGTGCCAGCAGTTACTATGCACCCCAAACAGGGGAGACCCAGTACTTC
CDR3aa: CASSYYAPQTGETQYF

abundance: NA
d_gene: TRBD1
j_gene: TRBJ1-2
v_gene: TRBV15
CDR3nt: TGTGCCACCAGCGTACCGGGACAGGGAACCTACGGGGGCTACACCTTC
CDR3aa: CATSVPGQGTYGGYTF

abundance: once
d_gene: NA
j_gene: TRBJ1-4
v_gene: TRBV18
CDR3nt: TGTGCCAGCTCACCAGCGGGGGGGGCTGAAAAACTGTTTTTT
CDR3aa: CASSPAGGAEKLFF

abundance: NA
d_gene: TRBD2
j_gene: TRBJ2-3
v_gene: TRBV7-6
CDR3nt: TGTGCCAGCACGGAGGGGGCGGGACTAGCGGAGAGACTCACAGATACGCAGTATTTT
CDR3aa: CASTEGAGLAERLTDTQYF

abundance: few
d_gene: TRBD1
j_gene: TRBJ2-7
v_gene: TRBV10-1
CDR3nt: TGCGCCAGCAGTGAGTCGAGGACAGGGGGCTCGTACGAGCAGTACTTC
CDR3aa: CASSESRTGGSYEQYF

abundance: NA
d_gene: NA
j_gene: TRBJ2-7
v_gene: TRBV5-4
CDR3nt: TGTGCCAGCAGCTTCCCTGGGGGGAGCCCCGAGCAGTACTTC
CDR3aa: CASSFPGGSPEQYF

abundance: NA
d_gene: TRBD2
j_gene: TRBJ2-7
v_gene: TRBV6-2/TRBV6-3
CDR3nt: TGTGCCAGCAGTTACCTACTAGCGGGAAGGGTCGAGCAGTACTTC
CDR3aa: CASSYLLAGRVEQYF

abundance: few
d_gene: TRBD1
j_gene: TRBJ2-7
v_gene: TRBV10-2
CDR3nt: TGCGCCAGCACCCAGACAGGGGGCATGTACGAGCAGTACTTC
CDR3aa: CASTQTGGMYEQYF

abundance: once
d_gene: TRBD2
j_gene: TRBJ2-1
v_gene: TRBV27
CDR3nt: TGTGCCAGCAGTTTAGGACTAGCGGGAGGCAATGAGCAGTTCTTC
CDR3aa: CASSLGLAGGNEQFF

abundance: NA
d_gene: TRBD1
j_gene: TRBJ2-7
v_gene: TRBV6-2/TRBV6-3
CDR3nt: TGTGCCAGCAGTTACCCCGTAGGGACAGGGGGAAAAAGCGGGAGCGAGCAGTACTTC
CDR3aa: CASSYPVGTGGKSGSEQYF

abundance: NA
d_gene: TRBD2
j_gene: TRBJ2-3
v_gene: TRBV7-8
CDR3nt: TGTGCCAGCATCCCTAGCGGGAGGGCCAGCACAGATACGCAGTATTTT
CDR3aa: CASIPSGRASTDTQYF

abundance: NA
d_gene: NA
j_gene: TRBJ1-2
v_gene: TRBV5-6
CDR3nt: TGTGCCAGCAGCGAGGACACGGGCTATGGCTACACCTTC
CDR3aa: CASSEDTGYGYTF

abundance: NA
d_gene: TRBD1
j_gene: TRBJ1-1
v_gene: TRBV14
CDR3nt: TGTGCCAGCAGCCAGGACAGGTTGAACACTGAAGCTTTCTTT
CDR3aa: CASSQDRLNTEAFF

abundance: NA
d_gene: NA
j_gene: TRBJ2-3
v_gene: TRBV9
CDR3nt: TGTGCCAGCAGCGCCGCTATCGTTAGCACAGATACGCAGTATTTT
CDR3aa: CASSAAIVSTDTQYF

abundance: NA
d_gene: TRBD2
j_gene: TRBJ2-1
v_gene: TRBV30
CDR3nt: TGTGCCTGCTCAGGACTAGCGGGAGTTGAGCAGTTCTTC
CDR3aa: CACSGLAGVEQFF

abundance: NA
d_gene: TRBD1
j_gene: TRBJ2-4
v_gene: TRBV2
CDR3nt: TGTGCCAGCACCTCCCAGGGGGAAGCCAAAAACATTCAGTACTTC
CDR3aa: CASTSQGEAKNIQYF

abundance: NA
d_gene: NA
j_gene: TRBJ2-7
v_gene: TRBV5-1
CDR3nt: TGCGCCAGCAGCTGGCCCCGGGACATGGAAAGCCTACGAGAGCAGTACTTC
CDR3aa: CASSWPRDMESLREQYF

abundance: NA
d_gene: NA
j_gene: TRBJ2-1
v_gene: TRBV10-2
CDR3nt: TGCGCCAGCAGGACGGACTCCTTGGGGCAGTTCTTC
CDR3aa: CASRTDSLGQFF

abundance: once
d_gene: TRBD1
j_gene: TRBJ1-2
v_gene: TRBV7-9
CDR3nt: TGTGCCAGCAGCCCTGGGACAGGGGGGTTAGTAGACTATGGCTACACCTTC
CDR3aa: CASSPGTGGLVDYGYTF

abundance: NA
d_gene: TRBD2
j_gene: TRBJ2-3
v_gene: TRBV4-1
CDR3nt: TGCGCCAGCAGCCAAGCTCGGTTCGGCGGGGGATTTAGCACAGATACGCAGTATTTT
CDR3aa: CASSQARFGGGFSTDTQYF

abundance: NA
d_gene: TRBD2
j_gene: TRBJ2-7
v_gene: TRBV7-8
CDR3nt: TGTGCCAGCAGCACCCTCGGTGGGAGCGGGAGCTCATCCTACGAGCAGTACTTC
CDR3aa: CASSTLGGSGSSSYEQYF

abundance: NA
d_gene: NA
j_gene: TRBJ2-7
v_gene: TRBV5-1
CDR3nt: TGCGCCAGCAGCTTGACCCCGGATTGGGGGGACGAGCAGTACTTC
CDR3aa: CASSLTPDWGDEQYF

abundance: NA
d_gene: TRBD1
j_gene: TRBJ2-7
v_gene: TRBV5-6
CDR3nt: TGTGCCAGCAGCACCCCGGACAGGGTAATTACCTACGAGCAGTACTTC
CDR3aa: CASSTPDRVITYEQYF

abundance: NA
d_gene: TRBD1
j_gene: TRBJ2-1
v_gene: TRBV7-7
CDR3nt: TGTGCTAGCAGCCCGGACAGGGAACGCTACAATGAGCAGTTCTTC
CDR3aa: CASSPDRERYNEQFF

abundance: once
d_gene: NA
j_gene: TRBJ2-7
v_gene: TRBV18
CDR3nt: TGTGCCAGCTCGCCAGAGAGCCACGAGCAGTACTTC
CDR3aa: CASSPESHEQYF

abundance: NA
d_gene: TRBD1
j_gene: TRBJ1-1
v_gene: TRBV19
CDR3nt: TGTGCCAGTAGTATCTTTGACAGGGGCACTGAAGCTTTCTTT
CDR3aa: CASSIFDRGTEAFF

abundance: NA
d_gene: NA
j_gene: TRBJ2-7
v_gene: TRBV6-5
CDR3nt: TGTGCCAGCAGCACCCTGCCCGGGTTCGAGCAGTACTTC
CDR3aa: CASSTLPGFEQYF

abundance: NA
d_gene: TRBD1
j_gene: TRBJ1-1
v_gene: TRBV10-2
CDR3nt: TGCGCCAGCAGTTGGGGACAGGGGTTCACTGAAGCTTTCTTT
CDR3aa: CASSWGQGFTEAFF

abundance: NA
d_gene: NA
j_gene: TRBJ2-4
v_gene: TRBV9
CDR3nt: TGTGCCAGCAGCGTAGAAGGAGGGCTAGGATTCATTCAGTACTTC
CDR3aa: CASSVEGGLGFIQYF

abundance: NA
d_gene: TRBD1
j_gene: TRBJ1-2
v_gene: TRBV5-4
CDR3nt: TGTGCCAGCAGCTTCGGGACAGGGGGTGACTATGGCTACACCTTC
CDR3aa: CASSFGTGGDYGYTF

abundance: NA
d_gene: NA
j_gene: TRBJ2-7
v_gene: TRBV6-5
CDR3nt: TGTGCCAGCAGTTACTCCGAACAGCCCTACGAGCAGTACTTC
CDR3aa: CASSYSEQPYEQYF

abundance: NA
d_gene: TRBD1
j_gene: TRBJ1-2
v_gene: TRBV12-5
CDR3nt: TGTGCTAGTGGTTTGGTACCGCGGGAGGGGGCGGCTATCGGTGGCTACACCTTC
CDR3aa: CASGLVPREGAAIGGYTF

abundance: NA
d_gene: TRBD2
j_gene: TRBJ2-5
v_gene: TRBV6-2/TRBV6-3
CDR3nt: TGTGCCAGCAGTTTCGGCGGGAGTTGGGAGACCCAGTACTTC
CDR3aa: CASSFGGSWETQYF

abundance: once
d_gene: NA
j_gene: TRBJ1-1
v_gene: TRBV6-5
CDR3nt: TGTGCCAGCAGTTCCCGTCGTGACAGGACTTTCTTT
CDR3aa: CASSSRRDRTFF

abundance: NA
d_gene: TRBD1
j_gene: TRBJ1-2
v_gene: TRBV10-3
CDR3nt: TGTGCCATCAGTGGAGGGGGCGCCGTAGGGGGCTACACCTTC
CDR3aa: CAISGGGAVGGYTF